Shown below are 7 T cell receptor beta chains from a single sample sequenced in a study of T cell responses to AZD1222 COVID-19 vaccine. Using immunoSEQ multiplex PCR, the repertoire was profiled, and TCRdb retains in-frame clones only, with some absent. The data hold roughly 140,000 clones, with roughly nine tenths observed a single time. This specimen was peripheral blood, taken on day 0 of AZD1222 vaccination. The receptors were sampled from an adult in good health.

The chain uses TRBV19 and TRBJ1-1; 7 bases line up with TRBD1. The CDR3 runs 15 residues. The trim removed 5 bases at V and 3 bases at J, leaving 9 bases unmatched. Germline V gene lookup returns CDR1 LNHDA and CDR2 SQIVND (reference sequence). The CDR3 loop is CASSAKGAWYTEAFF. The CDR3, as DNA: TGTGCCAGTAGTGCAAAGGGGGCTTGGTACACTGAAGCTTTCTTT. The entire variable domain, with the rest obtained from reference TRBV19 and TRBJ1-1, is as follows: DGGITQSPKYLFRKEGQNVTLSCEQNLNHDAMYWYRQDPGQGLRLIYYSQIVNDFQKGDIAEGYSVSREKKESFPLTVTSAQKNPTAFYLCASSAKGAWYTEAFFGQGTRLTVV.

This sequence joins TRBV3-1 (or the pseudogene TRBV3-2) and TRBJ2-3, with 9 bases that match TRBD2. Germline V lookup: CDR1 LGHDT, CDR2 YNNKEL (reference sequence). The CDR3 extends over 14 amino acids. V lost 0 bases, J lost 6 bases, and 1 base stayed unmatched. This CDR3 is CASSQDLAGDTQYF. CDR3 DNA sequence: TGTGCCAGCAGCCAAGACCTAGCGGGGGATACGCAGTATTTT.

The chain carries TRBV24-1 and TRBJ2-1; 10 nucleotides align to TRBD2. CDR1 is KGHDR, CDR2 SFDVKD, per germline. The junction had 5 bases not matched to a gene; V was cut back by 5 bases and J by 5 bases. The CDR3 totals 15 residues. DNA for the CDR3: TGTGCCACCAGTGCCCGGACTAGCGGCAACAATGAGCAGTTCTTC. Encoded protein: CATSARTSGNNEQFF.

This clone has a handful of counts. The chain joins TRBV7-6 to TRBJ1-5; 11 bases match TRBD1. This CDR3 is built from 18 residues. Germline V gene sequence: CDR1 SGHVS, CDR2 FNYEAQ. With V trimmed by 5 bases and J by 3 bases, 12 bases remained unmatched. CDR3 coding DNA: TGTGCCAGCAGCCTCTTTTCTGGGACAGGGGGTCTCAATCAGCCCCAGCATTTT. It codes for CASSLFSGTGGLNQPQHF.

A few counts support this clone. The rearrangement links TRBV2 to TRBJ1-6; 8 nucleotides align to TRBD1. Germline V gene lookup returns CDR1 SNHLY and CDR2 FYNNEI. CDR3 length: 15 amino acids. V was clipped by 7 bases and J by 7 bases; unmatched bases: 9. The DNA for the CDR3 is TGTGCCAGCACTAGCTCGGACAGGGAGAATTCACCCCTCCACTTT. Translation: CASTSSDRENSPLHF.

V gene TRBV9 combines with J gene TRBJ2-2; possibly TRBD2 for D (5 bases). CDR1 and CDR2 from the germline V gene are SGDLS and YYNGEE. The ends were cut back, 0 bases at V and 4 bases at J, with 10 bases in the middle. The CDR3 extends over 15 amino acids. This chain's CDR3 is CASSVGLAFTGELFF. CDR3 nucleotide sequence: TGTGCCAGCAGCGTAGGGCTAGCTTTCACCGGGGAGCTGTTTTTT.

V and J are TRBV4-2 and TRBJ2-2; weak D call: TRBD2 (5 bases). Per the germline V gene, CDR1 is LGHNA and CDR2 is YNFKEQ. The CDR3 loop spans 15 amino acids. Trimming took 2 bases from V and 2 from J, leaving 9 bases between them. CDR3 region: CASSQSGSNTGELFF. The DNA of the CDR3 is TGTGCCAGCAGCCAAAGCGGCTCTAACACCGGGGAGCTGTTTTTT.